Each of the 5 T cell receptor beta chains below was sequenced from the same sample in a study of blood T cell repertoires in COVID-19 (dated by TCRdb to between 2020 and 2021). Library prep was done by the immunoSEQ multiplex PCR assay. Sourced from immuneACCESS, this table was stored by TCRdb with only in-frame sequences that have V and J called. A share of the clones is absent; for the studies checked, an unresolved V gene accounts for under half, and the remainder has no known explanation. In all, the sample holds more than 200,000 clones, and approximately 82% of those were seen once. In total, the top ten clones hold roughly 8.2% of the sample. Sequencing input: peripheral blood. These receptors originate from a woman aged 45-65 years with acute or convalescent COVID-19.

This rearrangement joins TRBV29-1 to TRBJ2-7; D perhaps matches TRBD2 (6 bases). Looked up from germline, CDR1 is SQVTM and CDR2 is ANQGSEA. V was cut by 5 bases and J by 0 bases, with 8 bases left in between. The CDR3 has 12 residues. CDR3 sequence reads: CSVLSGSYEQYF. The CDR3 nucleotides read TGCAGCGTTCTTAGCGGCTCCTACGAGCAGTACTTC.

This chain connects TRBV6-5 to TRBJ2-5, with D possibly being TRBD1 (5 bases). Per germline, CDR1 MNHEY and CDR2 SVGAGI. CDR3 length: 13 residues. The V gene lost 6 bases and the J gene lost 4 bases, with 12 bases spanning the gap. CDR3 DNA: TGTGCCAGCAGGGGGCTAGGCGGAGAGACCCAGTACTTC. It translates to CASRGLGGETQYF.

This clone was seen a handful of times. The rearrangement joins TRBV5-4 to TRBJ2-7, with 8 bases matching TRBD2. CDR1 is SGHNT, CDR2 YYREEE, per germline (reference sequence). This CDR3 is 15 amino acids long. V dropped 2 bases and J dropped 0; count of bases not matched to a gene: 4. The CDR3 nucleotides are TGTGCCAGCAGCTTAGCGGGAGACGTCTCCTACGAGCAGTACTTC. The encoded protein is CASSLAGDVSYEQYF. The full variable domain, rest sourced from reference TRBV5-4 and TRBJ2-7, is ETGVTQSPTHLIKTRGQQVTLRCSSQSGHNTVSWYQQALGQGPQFIFQYYREEENGRGNFPPRFSGLQFPNYSSELNVNALELDDSALYLCASSLAGDVSYEQYFGPGTRLTVT.

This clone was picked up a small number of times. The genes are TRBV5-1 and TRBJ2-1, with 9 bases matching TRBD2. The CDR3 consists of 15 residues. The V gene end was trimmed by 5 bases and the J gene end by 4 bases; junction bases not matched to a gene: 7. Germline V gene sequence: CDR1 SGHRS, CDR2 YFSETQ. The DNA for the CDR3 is TGCGCCAGCAGACTACGACTAGCGGAATACAATGAGCAGTTCTTC. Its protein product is CASRLRLAEYNEQFF.

The CDR3 nucleotides are TGTGCCAGCAGTTTATCGGGGGGCATTAACTATGGCTACACCTTC. Encoded protein: CASSLSGGINYGYTF. The V and J genes are TRBV28 and TRBJ1-2; a weak D match, TRBD1 (6 bases). Germline assignment: CDR1 MDHEN and CDR2 SYDVKM. V lost 1 base and J 1 base, leaving 10 bases between the germline ends. The CDR3 consists of 15 residues.